This T cell receptor (beta chain) was obtained from a study of regulatory T cells in long-lasting Graves disease (dated by TCRdb to the early 2020s). General notes on the study: Patients with newly diagnosed Graves' disease had been on antithyroid drugs for under 3 months. This study used TCR sequencing and RNA sequencing of peripheral blood to compare persistent Graves' disease patients against newly diagnosed Graves' disease patients. The study took place in China and was registered as a clinical trial. TCR sequencing covered 13 persistent and approximately 20 newly diagnosed Graves' disease patients, some 33 samples in total.

Study-wide conclusions, independent of this receptor: Preferential use of TRBV28, TRBJ1-2 and TRBJ2-5 was observed in persistent disease, whereas TRBV20-1 and TRBJ2-1 were favored in newly diagnosed disease. The authors noted that the small sample size was a limitation that may lower accuracy. Sequencing and analysis were restricted to the TCR beta chain. Peripheral blood alone was examined, since thyroid tissue, which constituted the primary lesion, could not be accessed. A larger number of public clonotypes was shared among persistent patients (more than 2,500) than among newly diagnosed patients (around 970). Lower TCR Shannon entropy and fewer highly expanded clones were observed in persistent Graves' disease patients than in newly diagnosed patients, which suggested clonal expansion.

The sample holds many counts of this clonotype. Its antigen is currently not known. One junction end disagrees with the germline gene, perhaps due to a read error. Libraries came from multiplex PCR. Reads for this sample came from an Illumina HiSeq 4000. To build TCR beta libraries, CDR3 regions were amplified by Arm-PCR using iRepertoire HTBI primers. Before sequencing, the PCR products went through gel purification. Concerning the study's data processing: Across samples, roughly 60 TRBV and around 15 TRBJ segments were identified and used for gene usage analysis of CDR3 amino acid clonotypes. COPE and FqMerger were used to merge filtered high-quality paired reads into contigs. Contigs were aligned with BLAST to IMGT TRBV, TRBD and TRBJ reference genes, and CDR3 was defined per IMGT. Highly expanded clones were defined as clonotypes with a frequency above 0.1%. Shannon entropy served as the measure of repertoire diversity, while the Gini coefficient captured V-J evenness. Public clonotypes were defined as clonotypes shared by more than one individual. Clones were called with MiXCR by TCRdb after fastp trimmed the public reads at Q25, and only in-frame beta chains were retained. Entries that share a CDR3 protein sequence are merged under the most common genes and DNA. What appears here as the V and J calls and clone size reflects TCRdb's work, not the paper's. A total of about 300,000 distinct CDR3 sequences appear in this sample, 15% to 20% of them only once. About 40% of the sample is taken by the ten largest.

What this sample's time point label stands for: newly diagnosed GD, antithyroid drugs for less than 3 months. RNA was extracted from PBMCs in TRIzol for both TCR sequencing and RNA sequencing. The diagnosis of Graves' disease was made according to American Thyroid Association guidelines. Patients for the study were recruited at an endocrinology department in Xi'an, China. Each patient gave approximately 9.7 milliliters of peripheral blood, collected in an EDTA anticoagulant tube. PBMCs were isolated by Ficoll Paque Plus density gradient separation without further T cell sorting. An Agilent 2100 Bioanalyzer and agarose gel were used to assess RNA quality, and a NanoDrop 2000 was used to measure RNA concentration. The germline V gene yields SGHRS for CDR1 and YFSETQ for CDR2. Taken from cysteine to phenylalanine, the CDR3 has 13 residues. The DNA shown is the 39-base CDR3, in frame from base 1.

The V and J genes are TRBV5-1 and TRBJ2-1; no confident D gene assignment can be made. The clonotype was recovered from a female donor with Graves disease. The sample here was peripheral blood mononuclear cells (PBMCs), taken at new diagnosis, from a patient treated with antithyroid drugs. The DNA is TGTGCCAGCAGCTTAGCTCTGGGGAATGAGCAGTTCTTC. It encodes CASSLALGNEQFF.